The rows below give T cell receptor beta chains drawn from one sample of a study of early T cells in non-severe SARS-CoV-2 infection. MiXCR, run by TCRdb on the 5' RACE reads, gives a single entry per CDR3 protein. This sample yields around 82,000 distinct CDR3 sequences, of which about 11% are seen a single time; around 4.7% belongs to the top ten. The material sequenced was whole blood. The receptors shown here come from an adult who was a healthcare worker with PCR-confirmed SARS-CoV-2 infection or an uninfected control (not recorded which). Both conserved end residues are part of each CDR3. A D gene is named only where the DNA matches it firmly. For some rows the clone size is stated as once, few or many, or as a class when expanded; others skip it.

v_call	clone_size	d_call	j_call	cdr3_aa	cdr3_nt
TRBV6-5	NA	NA	TRBJ2-4	CASSYSKRGWQYF	TGTGCCAGCAGTTACTCGAAAAGGGGGTGGCAGTACTTC
TRBV11-2	NA	TRBD1	TRBJ1-1	CASSTTGAETEAFF	TGTGCCAGCAGCACCACAGGGGCGGAGACTGAAGCTTTCTTT
TRBV7-2	few	NA	TRBJ2-7	CASSLAPGPSSYEQYF	TGTGCCAGCAGCTTAGCCCCGGGACCGAGCTCCTACGAGCAGTACTTC
TRBV29-1	NA	TRBD1	TRBJ2-7	CSVGSGDRVPYEQYF	TGCAGCGTTGGGTCCGGCGACAGGGTTCCCTACGAGCAGTACTTC
TRBV19	few	TRBD1	TRBJ2-7	CASSIGTGRANEQYF	TGTGCCAGTAGTATCGGGACAGGAAGGGCCAACGAGCAGTACTTC
TRBV6-6	many	NA	TRBJ1-4	CASSYPSNPNEKLFF	TGTGCCAGCAGTTACCCCAGCAATCCTAATGAAAAACTGTTTTTT
TRBV14	NA	NA	TRBJ1-6	CASSPLGGIQPLHF	TGTGCCAGCAGCCCCCTAGGAGGTATTCAACCCCTCCACTTT
TRBV7-6	many	TRBD1	TRBJ2-7	CASSLRGDRGEQYF	TGTGCCAGCAGCTTACGGGGGGACAGGGGCGAGCAGTACTTC
TRBV15	few	TRBD2	TRBJ2-1	CATSRGRGDNEQFF	TGTGCCACCAGCAGGGGACGGGGGGACAATGAGCAGTTCTTC
TRBV20-1	NA	NA	TRBJ2-7	CSAWAGSSYEQYF	TGCAGTGCTTGGGCTGGGTCCTCCTACGAGCAGTACTTC
TRBV19	NA	NA	TRBJ2-3	CASWDRWTQYF	TGTGCCAGCTGGGACCGATGGACGCAGTATTTT
TRBV11-2	NA	TRBD2	TRBJ2-1	CASSFAGGPSEQFF	TGTGCAAGCAGCTTCGCGGGGGGGCCAAGTGAGCAGTTCTTC
TRBV6-1	many	NA	TRBJ1-2	CASSGHTGRIYTF	TGTGCCAGCAGTGGCCATACAGGACGAATTTACACCTTC
TRBV18	NA	NA	TRBJ2-7	CASSPNKVDEQYF	TGTGCCAGCTCACCCAACAAAGTGGACGAGCAGTACTTC
TRBV2	NA	NA	TRBJ2-5	CASSEARGTQYF	TGTGCCAGCAGTGAAGCTAGAGGGACCCAGTACTTC
TRBV9	few	NA	TRBJ2-5	CASSVTLDFQETQYF	TGTGCCAGCAGCGTCACTCTAGATTTCCAAGAGACCCAGTACTTC
TRBV5-6	NA	NA	TRBJ1-6	CASSVGHRGSPLHF	TGTGCCAGCAGCGTCGGACACCGGGGTTCACCCCTCCACTTT
TRBV12-3/TRBV12-4	NA	NA	TRBJ1-2	CASSKDRHGYTF	TGTGCCAGCAGTAAGGATAGACATGGCTACACCTTC
TRBV2	NA	TRBD1	TRBJ2-1	CASRAYRGPVNNEQFF	TGTGCCAGCAGGGCCTACAGGGGGCCGGTTAACAATGAGCAGTTCTTC
TRBV7-6	many	NA	TRBJ2-7	CASSLAPRAGDEQYF	TGTGCCAGCAGCTTAGCGCCCCGCGCGGGCGACGAGCAGTACTTC
TRBV20-1	NA	TRBD1	TRBJ1-2	CSASHRQGHGYTF	TGCAGTGCTTCCCATAGACAGGGGCATGGCTACACCTTC
TRBV7-8	many	TRBD2	TRBJ2-1	CASSTRDLAGGKVYNEQFF	TGTGCCAGCAGCACAAGGGACCTAGCGGGGGGGAAAGTTTACAATGAGCAGTTCTTC
TRBV7-9	NA	TRBD1	TRBJ1-1	CASSPTGAGTEAFF	TGTGCCAGCAGCCCTACAGGGGCCGGCACTGAAGCTTTCTTT
TRBV7-9	many	NA	TRBJ2-1	CASSLKGASRPGHNEQFF	TGTGCCAGCAGCTTAAAAGGGGCTTCGCGCCCCGGGCACAATGAGCAGTTCTTC
TRBV27	many	NA	TRBJ2-7	CASTWDDYEQYF	TGTGCCAGCACCTGGGATGACTACGAGCAGTACTTC
TRBV7-9	NA	TRBD1	TRBJ2-7	CASSYLPGGREQYF	TGTGCCAGCAGCTATTTACCAGGGGGCCGAGAGCAGTACTTC
TRBV5-1	many	NA	TRBJ1-3	CASSFGTGLSDTIYF	TGCGCCAGCAGCTTCGGCACAGGGCTCTCGGACACCATATATTTT
TRBV12-3/TRBV12-4	many	NA	TRBJ1-4	CASTLQGAPNEKLFF	TGTGCCAGCACCCTACAGGGAGCCCCTAATGAAAAACTGTTTTTT
TRBV18	NA	NA	TRBJ1-1	CASSPPREGGGRAEAFF	TGTGCCAGCTCACCTCCCAGGGAGGGAGGAGGAAGGGCTGAAGCTTTCTTT
TRBV7-6	many	TRBD2	TRBJ2-7	CASSSTSGGSEQYF	TGTGCCAGCAGCTCCACTAGCGGGGGTAGCGAGCAGTACTTC
TRBV29-1	many	TRBD1	TRBJ2-5	CSVEDDRDQETQYF	TGCAGCGTTGAAGATGACAGGGATCAAGAGACCCAGTACTTC
TRBV7-9	few	NA	TRBJ1-1	CASSPLGNSGLAFF	TGTGCCAGCAGCCCTTTGGGGAATTCGGGCTTGGCTTTCTTT
TRBV7-9	NA	TRBD1	TRBJ1-3	CASSFGTGEGNTIYF	TGTGCCAGCAGCTTCGGGACAGGGGAGGGAAACACCATATATTTT
TRBV6-6	many	TRBD2	TRBJ2-5	CASQGTSGPQETQYF	TGTGCCAGCCAGGGAACTAGCGGGCCTCAAGAGACCCAGTACTTC
TRBV29-1	many	NA	TRBJ2-3	CSVAQGRDTQYF	TGCAGCGTTGCGCAGGGGCGAGATACGCAGTATTTT
TRBV4-2	few	TRBD1	TRBJ2-1	CASSQEMFGQGLFGFRNEQFF	TGTGCCAGCAGCCAAGAAATGTTCGGACAGGGGCTCTTCGGGTTCAGGAATGAGCAGTTCTTC
TRBV7-9	NA	NA	TRBJ1-1	CASSWGAGNTEAFF	TGTGCCAGCAGCTGGGGGGCCGGAAACACTGAAGCTTTCTTT
TRBV2	NA	NA	TRBJ2-7	CASSEAEGIGQYF	TGTGCCAGCAGTGAAGCCGAGGGAATAGGGCAGTACTTC
TRBV20-1	many	TRBD1	TRBJ1-1	CSGTDRGSMNTEAFF	TGCAGTGGGACGGACAGGGGGTCAATGAACACTGAAGCTTTCTTT
TRBV4-1	many	TRBD2	TRBJ2-2	CASSQESSGGPAGELFF	TGCGCCAGCAGCCAAGAGTCGAGCGGGGGGCCGGCCGGGGAGCTGTTTTTT
TRBV20-1	many	NA	TRBJ1-1	CSALGVNTEAFF	TGCAGTGCTCTGGGGGTGAACACTGAAGCTTTCTTT
TRBV6-5	few	NA	TRBJ1-1	CASSPNPQNTEAFF	TGTGCCAGCAGTCCGAACCCCCAGAACACTGAAGCTTTCTTT
TRBV11-1	many	TRBD1	TRBJ2-1	CASSLLTGVVNEQFF	TGTGCCAGCAGCTTACTAACAGGGGTGGTCAATGAGCAGTTCTTC
TRBV19	many	TRBD1	TRBJ2-5	CASRGQGRETQYF	TGTGCCAGTAGAGGACAGGGGAGGGAGACCCAGTACTTC
TRBV7-6	many	NA	TRBJ2-2	CASSLAGAGELFF	TGTGCCAGCAGCTTAGCGGGGGCCGGGGAGCTGTTTTTT
TRBV13	many	TRBD1	TRBJ1-1	CASSPGQGWSEAFF	TGTGCCAGCAGCCCAGGACAGGGATGGAGCGAAGCTTTCTTT
TRBV7-9	many	NA	TRBJ1-1	CASSAQVTNTEAFF	TGTGCCAGCAGCGCACAGGTAACGAACACTGAAGCTTTCTTT
TRBV27	many	TRBD2	TRBJ2-7	CASSAGGYEQYF	TGTGCCAGCAGCGCGGGGGGCTACGAGCAGTACTTC
TRBV18	few	NA	TRBJ1-4	CASSPRTAATNEKLFF	TGTGCCAGCTCACCACGGACAGCCGCAACTAATGAAAAACTGTTTTTT
TRBV19	few	TRBD1	TRBJ2-5	CASQRRDREGETQYF	TGTGCCAGCCAACGCCGGGACAGGGAGGGAGAGACCCAGTACTTC
TRBV10-3	many	NA	TRBJ1-2	CAISDNFRNYGYTF	TGTGCCATCAGTGACAATTTCCGTAACTATGGCTACACCTTC